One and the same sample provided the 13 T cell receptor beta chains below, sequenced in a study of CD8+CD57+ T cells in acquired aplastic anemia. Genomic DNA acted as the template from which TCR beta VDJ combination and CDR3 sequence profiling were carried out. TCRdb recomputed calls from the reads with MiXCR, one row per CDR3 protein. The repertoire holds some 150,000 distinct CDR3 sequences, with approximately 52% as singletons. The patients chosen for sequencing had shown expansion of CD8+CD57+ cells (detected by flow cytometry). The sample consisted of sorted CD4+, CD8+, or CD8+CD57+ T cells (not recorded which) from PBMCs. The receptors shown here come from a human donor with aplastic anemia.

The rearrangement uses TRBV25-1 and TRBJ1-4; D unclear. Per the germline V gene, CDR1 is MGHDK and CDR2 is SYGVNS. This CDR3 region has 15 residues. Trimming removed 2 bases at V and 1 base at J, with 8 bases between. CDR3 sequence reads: CASSELPGTNEKLFF. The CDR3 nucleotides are TGTGCCAGCAGTGAACTTCCAGGAACTAATGAAAAACTGTTTTTT.

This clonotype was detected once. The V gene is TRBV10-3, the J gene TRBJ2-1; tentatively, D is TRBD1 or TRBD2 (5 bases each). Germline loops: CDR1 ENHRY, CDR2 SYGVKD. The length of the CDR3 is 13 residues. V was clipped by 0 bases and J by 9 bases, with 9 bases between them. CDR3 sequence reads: CAISESRGTEQFF. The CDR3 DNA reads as TGTGCCATCAGTGAGTCTCGAGGGACTGAGCAGTTCTTC.

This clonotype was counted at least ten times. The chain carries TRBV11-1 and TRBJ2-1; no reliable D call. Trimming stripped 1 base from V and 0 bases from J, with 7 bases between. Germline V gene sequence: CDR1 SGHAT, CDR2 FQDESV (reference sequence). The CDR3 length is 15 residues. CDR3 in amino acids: CASSLDSSSYNEQFF. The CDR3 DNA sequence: TGTGCCAGCAGCTTAGACAGTAGCTCCTACAATGAGCAGTTCTTC.

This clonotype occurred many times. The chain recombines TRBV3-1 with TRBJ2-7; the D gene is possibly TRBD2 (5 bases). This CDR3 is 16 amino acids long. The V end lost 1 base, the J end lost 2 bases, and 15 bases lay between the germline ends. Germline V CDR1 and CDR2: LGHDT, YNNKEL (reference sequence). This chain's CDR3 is CASSQAVAIAAYEQYF. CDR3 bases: TGTGCCAGCAGCCAAGCGGTAGCGATTGCCGCCTACGAGCAGTACTTC.

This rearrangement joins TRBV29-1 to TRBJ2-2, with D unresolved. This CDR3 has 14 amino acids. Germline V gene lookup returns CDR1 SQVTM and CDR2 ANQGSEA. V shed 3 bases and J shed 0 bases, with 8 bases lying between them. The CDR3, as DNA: TGCAGCGTTGAGGGCAGGACGAACACCGGGGAGCTGTTTTTT. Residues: CSVEGRTNTGELFF.

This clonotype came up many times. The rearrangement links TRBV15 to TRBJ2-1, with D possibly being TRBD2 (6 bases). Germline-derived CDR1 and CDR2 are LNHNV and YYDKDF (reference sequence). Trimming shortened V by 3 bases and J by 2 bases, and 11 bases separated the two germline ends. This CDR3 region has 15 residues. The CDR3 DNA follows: TGTGCCACCAGCAGGGCGGGACTCACCTACAATGAGCAGTTCTTC. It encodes CATSRAGLTYNEQFF.

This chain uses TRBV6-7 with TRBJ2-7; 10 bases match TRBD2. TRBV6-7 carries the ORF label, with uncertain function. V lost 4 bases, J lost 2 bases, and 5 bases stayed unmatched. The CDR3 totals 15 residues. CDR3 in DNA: TGTGCCAGCAGTTTAAGCGGGGGGGCGACCTACGAGCAGTACTTC. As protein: CASSLSGGATYEQYF.

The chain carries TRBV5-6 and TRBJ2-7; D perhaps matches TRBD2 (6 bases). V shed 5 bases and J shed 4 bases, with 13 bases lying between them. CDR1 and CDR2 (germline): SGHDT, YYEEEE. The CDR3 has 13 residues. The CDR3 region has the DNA TGTGCCAGCAGTCGGGGGACTGAGTACGAGCAGTACTTC. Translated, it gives CASSRGTEYEQYF.

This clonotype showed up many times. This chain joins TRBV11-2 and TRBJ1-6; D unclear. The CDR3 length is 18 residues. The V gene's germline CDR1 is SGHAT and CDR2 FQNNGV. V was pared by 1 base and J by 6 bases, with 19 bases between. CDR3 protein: CASSLGQAIRRINSPLHF. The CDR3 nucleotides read TGTGCCAGCAGCTTAGGCCAGGCCATAAGGCGCATTAATTCACCCCTCCACTTT.

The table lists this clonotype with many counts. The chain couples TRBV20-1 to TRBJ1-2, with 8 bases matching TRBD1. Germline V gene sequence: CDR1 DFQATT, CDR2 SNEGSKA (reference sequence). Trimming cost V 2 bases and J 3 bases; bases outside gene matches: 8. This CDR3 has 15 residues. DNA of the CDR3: TGCAGTGCTAGACCACAGGGGGAGGAACACTATGGCTACACCTTC. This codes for CSARPQGEEHYGYTF.

CDR3 in DNA: TGCAGTTTACGTCCGAGCCTGAACACTGAAGCTTTCTTT. Translated: CSLRPSLNTEAFF. The chain links TRBV20-1 to TRBJ1-1; no reliable D call. Germline CDR1 reads DFQATT; CDR2 reads SNEGSKA (reference sequence). V was shortened by 8 bases and J by 0 bases, with 13 bases between the two germline ends. This CDR3 region has 13 residues.

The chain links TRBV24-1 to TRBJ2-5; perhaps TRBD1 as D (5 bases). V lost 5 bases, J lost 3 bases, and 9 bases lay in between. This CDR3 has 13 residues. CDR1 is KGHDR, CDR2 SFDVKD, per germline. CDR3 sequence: CATSVGLEETQYF. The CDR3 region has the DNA TGTGCCACCAGTGTGGGGCTCGAAGAGACCCAGTACTTC.

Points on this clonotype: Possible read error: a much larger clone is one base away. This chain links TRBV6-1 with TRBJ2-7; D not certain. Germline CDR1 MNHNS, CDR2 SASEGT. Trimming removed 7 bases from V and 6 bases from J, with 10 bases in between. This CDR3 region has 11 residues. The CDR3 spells CASIQRGEQYF. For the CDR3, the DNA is TGTGCCAGCATCCAGCGCGGCGAGCAGTACTTC.